These T cell receptor beta chains were read from a single sample in a study of cytomegalovirus exposure and HLA in healthy donors. The method was immunoSEQ multiplex PCR; TCRdb's version includes in-frame clones alone and lacks a portion of them. Among 90,000 or so clones listed, 65% to 80% were seen once. The sequenced sample consisted of PBMCs. The origin of the receptors is a man in his 60s in good health and CMV-seronegative. Each CDR3 is given with its conserved first and last residue. D genes are given only for firm matches. Clone size, where shown, is once, few, many, or a class for clones that have expanded.

TRBD2,TRBV11-2,NA,TRBJ2-3,CASSPGGAGAISTDTQYF,TGTGCCAGCAGCCCCGGGGGAGCGGGGGCGATTAGCACAGATACGCAGTATTTT
TRBD2,TRBV27,few,TRBJ2-7,CASSLTGGNYEQYF,TGTGCCAGCAGTTTAACGGGGGGAAACTACGAGCAGTACTTC
NA,TRBV5-1,NA,TRBJ1-2,CASSLEGFGNYGYTF,TGCGCCAGCAGCTTGGAAGGTTTCGGGAACTATGGCTACACCTTC
NA,TRBV6-6,NA,TRBJ1-2,CASSTTGLNGYTF,TGTGCCAGCAGTACCACAGGGTTGAATGGCTACACCTTC
TRBD1,TRBV2,NA,TRBJ2-3,CASSGQLDRGIDTQYF,TGTGCCAGCAGTGGCCAATTAGACAGGGGTATAGATACGCAGTATTTT
TRBD2,TRBV14,NA,TRBJ2-2,CASSQGRGDLTGELFF,TGTGCCAGCAGCCAAGGGCGGGGGGACCTCACCGGGGAGCTGTTTTTT
NA,TRBV7-2,NA,TRBJ2-7,CASSLVAGTYEQYF,TGTGCCAGCAGCTTAGTGGCTGGTACCTACGAGCAGTACTTC
NA,TRBV19,NA,TRBJ2-1,CASSPELDEQFF,TGTGCCAGTAGTCCGGAGCTGGATGAGCAGTTCTTC
TRBD2,TRBV30,NA,TRBJ2-7,CAWSPRTSGGREQYF,TGTGCCTGGAGTCCTCGGACTAGCGGGGGTCGGGAGCAGTACTTC
NA,TRBV5-1,NA,TRBJ2-2,CASSQEYRPGELFF,TGCGCCAGCAGCCAGGAATACAGGCCCGGGGAGCTGTTTTTT
TRBD1,TRBV11-3,NA,TRBJ2-7,CASSSDRDNYEQYF,TGTGCCAGCAGCTCGGACAGGGACAACTACGAGCAGTACTTC
NA,TRBV7-9,once,TRBJ1-2,CASSPPLQAGLYGYTF,TGTGCCAGCAGCCCCCCCCTACAGGCAGGGCTCTATGGCTACACCTTC
TRBD1,TRBV6-5,NA,TRBJ1-5,CASSPDRVSNQPQHF,TGTGCCAGCAGTCCCGACAGGGTGAGCAATCAGCCCCAGCATTTT
NA,TRBV11-2,few,TRBJ2-5,CASSPNALQGWQETQYF,TGTGCCAGCAGCCCGAATGCATTACAGGGTTGGCAAGAGACCCAGTACTTC
TRBD2,TRBV4-1,NA,TRBJ2-5,CASSQVARSFSGGQETQYF,TGCGCCAGCAGCCAAGTTGCTAGGTCTTTTAGCGGGGGGCAAGAGACCCAGTACTTC